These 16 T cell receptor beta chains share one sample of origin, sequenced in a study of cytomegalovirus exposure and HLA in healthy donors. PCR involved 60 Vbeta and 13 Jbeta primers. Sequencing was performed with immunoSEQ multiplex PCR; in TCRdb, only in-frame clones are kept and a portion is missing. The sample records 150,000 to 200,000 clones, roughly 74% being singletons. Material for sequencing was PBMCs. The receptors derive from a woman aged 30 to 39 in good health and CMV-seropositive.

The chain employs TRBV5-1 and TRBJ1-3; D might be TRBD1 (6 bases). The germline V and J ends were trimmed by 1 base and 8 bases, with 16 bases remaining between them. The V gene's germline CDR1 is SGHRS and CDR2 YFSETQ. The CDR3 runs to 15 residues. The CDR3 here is CASSLNPAQGDTIYF. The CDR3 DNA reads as TGCGCCAGCAGCTTGAACCCTGCACAGGGAGACACCATATATTTT.

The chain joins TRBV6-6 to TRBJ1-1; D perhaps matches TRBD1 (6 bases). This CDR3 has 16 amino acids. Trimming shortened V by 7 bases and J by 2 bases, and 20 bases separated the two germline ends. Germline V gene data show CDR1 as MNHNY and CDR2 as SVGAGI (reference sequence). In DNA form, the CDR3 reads TGTGCCAGCAAAGTCGGGTGGGACACTGTCAACACTGAAGCTTTCTTT. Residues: CASKVGWDTVNTEAFF.

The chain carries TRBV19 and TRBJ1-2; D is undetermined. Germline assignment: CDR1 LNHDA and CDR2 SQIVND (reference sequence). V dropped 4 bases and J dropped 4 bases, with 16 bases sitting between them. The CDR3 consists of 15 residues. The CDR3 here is CASSTSRLLSYGYTF. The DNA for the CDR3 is TGTGCCAGTAGTACCTCCCGATTACTATCCTATGGCTACACCTTC.

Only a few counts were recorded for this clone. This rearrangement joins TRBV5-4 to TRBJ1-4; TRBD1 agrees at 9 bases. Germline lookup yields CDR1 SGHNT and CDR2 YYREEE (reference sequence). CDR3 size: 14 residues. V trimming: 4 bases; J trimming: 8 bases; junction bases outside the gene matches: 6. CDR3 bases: TGTGCCAGCAGCCGTACGGGACAGGGAGAAAAACTGTTTTTT. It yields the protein CASSRTGQGEKLFF.

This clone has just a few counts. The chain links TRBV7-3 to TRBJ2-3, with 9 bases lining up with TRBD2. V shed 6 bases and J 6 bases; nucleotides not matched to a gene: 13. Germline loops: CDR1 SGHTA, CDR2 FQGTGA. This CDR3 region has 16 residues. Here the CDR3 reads CASSPGRSGSLDTQYF. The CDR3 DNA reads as TGTGCCAGCAGTCCAGGGCGTAGCGGGAGCCTGGATACGCAGTATTTT.

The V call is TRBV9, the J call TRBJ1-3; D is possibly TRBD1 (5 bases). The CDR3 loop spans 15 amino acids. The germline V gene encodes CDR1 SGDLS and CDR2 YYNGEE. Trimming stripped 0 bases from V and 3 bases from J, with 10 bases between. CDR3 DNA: TGTGCCAGCAGCGTAGGCCGGGGGGGTGGAAACACCATATATTTT. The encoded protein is CASSVGRGGGNTIYF. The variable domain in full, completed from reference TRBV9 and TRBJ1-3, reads DSGVTQTPKHLITATGQRVTLRCSPRSGDLSVYWYQQSLDQGLQFLIQYYNGEERAKGNILERFSAQQFPDLHSELNLSSLELGDSALYFCASSVGRGGGNTIYFGEGSWLTVV.

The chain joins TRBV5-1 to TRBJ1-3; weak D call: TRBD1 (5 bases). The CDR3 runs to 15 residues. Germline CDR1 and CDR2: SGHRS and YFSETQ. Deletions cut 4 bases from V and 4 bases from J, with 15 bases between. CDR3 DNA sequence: TGCGCCAGCAGCAAGGAGGGGTACGCCGGAAACACCATATATTTT. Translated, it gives CASSKEGYAGNTIYF.

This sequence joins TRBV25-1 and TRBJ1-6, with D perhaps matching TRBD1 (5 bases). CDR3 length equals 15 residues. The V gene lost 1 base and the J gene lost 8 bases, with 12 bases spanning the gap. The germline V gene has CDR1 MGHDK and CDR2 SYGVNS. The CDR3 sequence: CASSELGTGDSPLHF. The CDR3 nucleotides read TGTGCCAGCAGTGAATTGGGGACTGGGGATTCACCCCTCCACTTT.

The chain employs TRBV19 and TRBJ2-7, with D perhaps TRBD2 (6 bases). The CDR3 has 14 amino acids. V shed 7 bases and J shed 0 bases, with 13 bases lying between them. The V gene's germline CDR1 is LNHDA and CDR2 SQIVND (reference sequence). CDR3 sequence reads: CASKVAASSYEQYF. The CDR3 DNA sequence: TGTGCCAGTAAGGTAGCGGCTAGCTCCTACGAGCAGTACTTC.

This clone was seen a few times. The DNA of the CDR3 is TGTGCCAGCAGCGTGACAGGGGCTGACGGCTACACCTTC. Its protein product is CASSVTGADGYTF. This chain uses TRBV27 with TRBJ1-2, with TRBD1 identical over 8 bases. This CDR3 contains 13 residues. Losses at the gene ends were 6 bases for V and 8 bases for J; bases not matched to a gene: 8. Germline loops: CDR1 MNHEY, CDR2 SMNVEV (reference sequence).

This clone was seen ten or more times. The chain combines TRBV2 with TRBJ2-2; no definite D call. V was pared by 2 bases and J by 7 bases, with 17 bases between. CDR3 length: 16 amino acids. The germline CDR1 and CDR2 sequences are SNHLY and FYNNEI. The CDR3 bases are TGTGCCAGCAGTGAATCCGGATACAGACGGAACGGGGAGCTGTTTTTT. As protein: CASSESGYRRNGELFF.

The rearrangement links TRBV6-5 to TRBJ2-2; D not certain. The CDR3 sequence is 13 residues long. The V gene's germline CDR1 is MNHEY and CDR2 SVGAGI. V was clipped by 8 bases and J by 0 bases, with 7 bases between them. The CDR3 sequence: CASWLANTGELFF. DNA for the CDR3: TGTGCCAGCTGGCTAGCGAACACCGGGGAGCTGTTTTTT.

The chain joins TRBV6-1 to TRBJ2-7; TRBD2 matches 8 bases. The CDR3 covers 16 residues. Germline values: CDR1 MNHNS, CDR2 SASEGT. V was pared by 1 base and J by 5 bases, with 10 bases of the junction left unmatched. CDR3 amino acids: CASSEGATGGLNEQYF. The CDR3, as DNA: TGTGCCAGCAGTGAAGGAGCGACGGGAGGGCTAAACGAGCAGTACTTC.

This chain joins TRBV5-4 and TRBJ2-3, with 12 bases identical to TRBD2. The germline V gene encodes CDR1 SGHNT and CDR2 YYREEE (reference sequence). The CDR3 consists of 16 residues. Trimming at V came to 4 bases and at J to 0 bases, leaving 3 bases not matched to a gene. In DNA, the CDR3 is TGTGCCAGCAGCCCCGGACTAGCGGGAAGCACAGATACGCAGTATTTT. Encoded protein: CASSPGLAGSTDTQYF.

The DNA for the CDR3 is TGTGCCAGCAGCCGACTGAGACAAGAGACCCAGTACTTC. It encodes CASSRLRQETQYF. This chain connects TRBV5-6 to TRBJ2-5; D is undetermined. The V gene's germline CDR1 is SGHDT and CDR2 YYEEEE. V lost 4 bases to trimming and J lost 2 bases, with 9 bases between them. This CDR3 has 13 amino acids.

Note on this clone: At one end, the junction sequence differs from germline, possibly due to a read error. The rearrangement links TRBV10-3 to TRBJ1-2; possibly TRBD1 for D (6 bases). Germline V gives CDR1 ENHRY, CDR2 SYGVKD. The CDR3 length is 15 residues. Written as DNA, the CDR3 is TGTGCCATCAGTGAGTCGACGTGGCAGGGGAACGGCTACGCCTTC. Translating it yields CAISESTWQGNGYAF.